The source of this T cell receptor beta chain is a study of regulatory T cells in long-lasting Graves disease. iRepertoire HTBI primers and Arm-PCR of CDR3 regions built TCR beta libraries. TCRdb re-called the multiplex PCR reads with MiXCR, one entry per CDR3 protein. Here the sample spans about 660,000 distinct CDR3 sequences, 25% to 35% being singletons. This sample's time point: persistent/refractory GD, antithyroid drugs over 5 years with positive TRAb. TCR sequences were obtained from RNA taken from PBMCs. The V gene's germline CDR1 is MNHNS and CDR2 SASEGT. The CDR3 loop spans 15 amino acids. The V gene lost 1 base and the J gene lost 1 base, with 10 bases spanning the gap.

Sequencing used peripheral blood mononuclear cells (PBMCs), obtained when the disease was refractory, from a patient treated with antithyroid drugs. This rearrangement joins TRBV6-1 to TRBJ1-1; D is unclear. This TCR was recovered from a female donor with Graves disease. This CDR3 is CASSEVFGENTEAFF. CDR3 nucleotide sequence: TGTGCCAGCAGTGAAGTCTTTGGAGAGAACACTGAAGCTTTCTTT.